A selection of T cell receptor beta chains follows, all from one sample in a study of blood T cell repertoires in COVID-19. The table came from immunoSEQ multiplex PCR; TCRdb's copy has only in-frame clones and leaves some out. The data hold some 68,000 clones, with around 91% observed a single time. What was sequenced was peripheral blood. These receptors all stem from a man aged 50 to 59 with COVID-19, enrolled during active disease. Both conserved end residues are part of each CDR3.

CDR3aa,j_gene,v_gene
CASSQGYRGMNQPQHF,TRBJ1-5,TRBV4-1
CASTSGSSPYNEQFF,TRBJ2-1,TRBV19
CASSVNRDRRRTNEKLFF,TRBJ1-4,TRBV6-1
CSASRIAGGELFF,TRBJ2-2,TRBV20-1
CASSEWGRQGRGEKLFF,TRBJ1-4,TRBV25-1
CAWSVSGGAWAYEQYF,TRBJ2-7,TRBV30
CASSQGAGTEAFF,TRBJ1-1,TRBV14
CASSPSRDRYNSPLHF,TRBJ1-6,TRBV3-1/TRBV3-2
CASSLSGTSGSLETQYF,TRBJ2-5,TRBV5-1
CATRGANEKLFF,TRBJ1-4,TRBV15
CASSIERFTGQREPQHF,TRBJ1-5,TRBV19
CASRMAGGSSYNSPLHF,TRBJ1-6,TRBV28
CASSKRTGAEKLFF,TRBJ1-4,TRBV6-5
CASSLGLAGMGEQFF,TRBJ2-1,TRBV28
CASTSRIARNNEQFF,TRBJ2-1,TRBV5-8
CASSLLAGVAYEQYF,TRBJ2-7,TRBV4-1
CASSHMKGTGIRADTQYF,TRBJ2-3,TRBV14
CASRPQELGQGRGINYGYTF,TRBJ1-2,TRBV27
CASSFEAGDTQYF,TRBJ2-3,TRBV11-2
CASSGQGAAGNTIYF,TRBJ1-3,TRBV25-1